The clone carrying this T cell receptor beta chain has ten or more counts. This sample was included in a study of T cells after yellow fever vaccination. TCRdb ran MiXCR on the 5' RACE reads and lists one entry per CDR3 protein. The sample records 230,000 or so distinct CDR3 sequences, 6% to 8% being singletons. Sequencing used CD4+ T cells sorted from PBMCs, obtained on the day of the yellow fever booster vaccination. The TCR comes from a man aged 30 to 45 who received the YFV17D yellow fever vaccine.

The CDR3 DNA reads TGCGCCAGCAGCTTGGGGGTCAACTCTGGGGCCAACGTCCTGACTTTC. As protein: CASSLGVNSGANVLTF. The chain has TRBV5-1 and TRBJ2-6; the D is unclear. Germline V CDR1 and CDR2: SGHRS, YFSETQ. The CDR3 length is 16 residues. Trimming took off 0 bases at V and 0 bases at J, with 7 bases between the two ends.